This T cell receptor beta chain emerged from a study of cytomegalovirus exposure and HLA in healthy donors. With 7 bases clipped from V and 6 bases from J, the junction kept 12 bases outside the gene matches. The CDR3 is made up of 15 amino acids. CDR1 and CDR2 (germline): MNHEY, SVGAGI. PCR primers comprised 60 Vbeta and 13 Jbeta primers. Using immunoSEQ multiplex PCR, the repertoire was profiled, and TCRdb retains in-frame clones only, with some absent. The data hold 160,000 or so clones, with roughly four fifths observed a single time. The chain links TRBV6-5 to TRBJ2-3, with 8 nucleotides matching TRBD1. The TCR was taken from a woman aged 35 to 49 in good health and CMV-seronegative. Sequencing was performed on PBMCs. This CDR3 is CASMMTGAVADTQYF. The CDR3 nucleotides are TGTGCCAGCATGATGACAGGGGCGGTCGCGGATACGCAGTATTTT.